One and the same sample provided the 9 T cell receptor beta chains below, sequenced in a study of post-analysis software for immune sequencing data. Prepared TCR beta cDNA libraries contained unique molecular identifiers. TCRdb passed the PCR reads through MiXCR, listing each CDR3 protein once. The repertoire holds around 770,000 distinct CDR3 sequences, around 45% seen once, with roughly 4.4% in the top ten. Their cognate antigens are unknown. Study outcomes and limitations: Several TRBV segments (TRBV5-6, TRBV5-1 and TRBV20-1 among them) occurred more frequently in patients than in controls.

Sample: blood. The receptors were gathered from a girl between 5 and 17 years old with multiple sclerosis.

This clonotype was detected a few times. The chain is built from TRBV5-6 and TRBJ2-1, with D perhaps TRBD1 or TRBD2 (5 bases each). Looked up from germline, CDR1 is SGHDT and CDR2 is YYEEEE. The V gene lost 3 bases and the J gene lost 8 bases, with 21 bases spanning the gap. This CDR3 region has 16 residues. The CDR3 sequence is CASSWVRDPRQHEQFF. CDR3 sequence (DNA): TGTGCCAGCAGCTGGGTCCGGGACCCGCGGCAACATGAGCAGTTCTTC.

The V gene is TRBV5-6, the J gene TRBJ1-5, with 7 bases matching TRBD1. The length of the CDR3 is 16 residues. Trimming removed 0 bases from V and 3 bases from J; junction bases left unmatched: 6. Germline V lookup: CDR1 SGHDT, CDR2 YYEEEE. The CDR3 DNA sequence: TGTGCCAGCAGCTTGGAAGGGGGCGCGGACAATCAGCCCCAGCATTTT. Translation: CASSLEGGADNQPQHF. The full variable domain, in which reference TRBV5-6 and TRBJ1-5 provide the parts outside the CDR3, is DAGVTQSPTHLIKTRGQQVTLRCSPKSGHDTVSWYQQALGQGPQFIFQYYEEEERQRGNFPDRFSGHQFPNYSSELNVNALLLGDSALYLCASSLEGGADNQPQHFGDGTRLSIL.

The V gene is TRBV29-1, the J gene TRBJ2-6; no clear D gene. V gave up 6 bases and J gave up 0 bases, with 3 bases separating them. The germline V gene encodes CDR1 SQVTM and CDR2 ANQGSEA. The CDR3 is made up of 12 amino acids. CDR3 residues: CSVHSGANVLTF. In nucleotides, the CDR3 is TGCAGCGTCCACTCTGGGGCCAACGTCCTGACTTTC.

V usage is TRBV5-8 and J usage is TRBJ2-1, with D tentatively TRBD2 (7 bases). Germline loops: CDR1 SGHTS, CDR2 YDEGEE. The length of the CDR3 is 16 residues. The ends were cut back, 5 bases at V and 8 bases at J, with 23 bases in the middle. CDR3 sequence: CASSYPVGGRLYEQFF. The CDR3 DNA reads TGTGCCAGCAGTTACCCTGTGGGGGGGCGTCTTTATGAGCAGTTCTTC.

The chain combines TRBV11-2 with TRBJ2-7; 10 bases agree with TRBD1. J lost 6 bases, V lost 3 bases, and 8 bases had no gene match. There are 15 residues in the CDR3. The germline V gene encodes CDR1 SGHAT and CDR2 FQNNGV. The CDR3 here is CASSFIRQGAGEQYF. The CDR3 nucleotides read TGTGCCAGCAGCTTTATCCGACAGGGGGCAGGCGAGCAGTACTTC.

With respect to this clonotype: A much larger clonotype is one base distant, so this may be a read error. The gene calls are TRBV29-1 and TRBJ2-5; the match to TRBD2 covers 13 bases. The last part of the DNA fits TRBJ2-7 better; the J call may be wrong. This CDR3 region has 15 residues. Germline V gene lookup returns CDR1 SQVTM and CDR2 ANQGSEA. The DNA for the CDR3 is TGCAGCGTGTCGACTAGCGGGAGGCCGTCCTACGAGCAGTACTTC. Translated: CSVSTSGRPSYEQYF.

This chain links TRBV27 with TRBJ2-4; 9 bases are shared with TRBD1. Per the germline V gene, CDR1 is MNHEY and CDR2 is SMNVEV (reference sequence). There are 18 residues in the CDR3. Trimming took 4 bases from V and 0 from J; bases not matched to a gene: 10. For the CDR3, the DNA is TGTGCCAGCAGTTCGTCCCGGGACAGGGTACTAGCCAAAAACATTCAGTACTTC. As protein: CASSSSRDRVLAKNIQYF.

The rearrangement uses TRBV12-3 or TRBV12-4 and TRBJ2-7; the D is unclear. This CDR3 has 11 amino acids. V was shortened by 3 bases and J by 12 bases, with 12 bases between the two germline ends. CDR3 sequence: CASSFGKHAYF. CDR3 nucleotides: TGTGCCAGCAGTTTTGGGAAGCATGCGTACTTC.

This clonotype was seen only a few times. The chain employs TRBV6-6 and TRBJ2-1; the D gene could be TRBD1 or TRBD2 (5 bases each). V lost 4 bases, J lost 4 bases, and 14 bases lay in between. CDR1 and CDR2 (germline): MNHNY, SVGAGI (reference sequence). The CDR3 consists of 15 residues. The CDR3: CASSSRGQLYNEQFF. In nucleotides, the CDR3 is TGTGCCAGCAGTTCACGGGGCCAACTGTACAATGAGCAGTTCTTC.